A single sample gave rise to the 8 T cell receptor beta chains below, sequenced in a study of cytotoxic CD8 clonotypes in ibrutinib-treated CLL. Clones were sequenced by immunoSEQ multiplex PCR, and TCRdb holds only the in-frame ones, with some missing. This sample has approximately 60,000 clones; roughly 50% occur once, and the top ten carry approximately 20%. Specimen: PBMCs, collected after 24 months of ibrutinib treatment. Receptors were obtained from a human donor with chronic lymphocytic leukemia.

By its share, this clone is medium-sized (0.01 to 0.1%). The chain links TRBV7-8 to TRBJ2-3; D is undetermined. V was shortened by 1 base and J by 3 bases, with 11 bases between the two germline ends. The germline V gene encodes CDR1 SGHVS and CDR2 FQNEAQ. The CDR3 sequence is 15 residues long. The CDR3 here is CASSLVSLFTDTQYF. The DNA of the CDR3 is TGTGCCAGCAGCTTAGTCTCCCTCTTTACAGATACGCAGTATTTT. Filled out from reference TRBV7-8 and TRBJ2-3, the complete variable domain reads GAGVSQSPRYKVAKRGQDVALRCDPISGHVSLFWYQQALGQGPEFLTYFQNEAQLDKSGLPSDRFFAERPEGSVSTLKIQRTQQEDSAVYLCASSLVSLFTDTQYFGPGTRLTVL.

The chain joins TRBV2 to TRBJ2-5; 12 positions agree with TRBD2. Matching the DNA end better, TRBJ2-7 makes the J call doubtful. The CDR3 is 16 amino acids. Germline CDR1 is SNHLY and CDR2 is FYNNEI. CDR3 sequence reads: CASSIAASGRASEQYF. The CDR3 region has the DNA TGTGCCAGCAGTATTGCGGCTAGCGGGAGGGCCTCCGAGCAGTACTTC.

This clone was recorded at least ten times. The V and J genes are TRBV2 and TRBJ1-2, with 7 positions matching TRBD1. Looked up from germline, CDR1 is SNHLY and CDR2 is FYNNEI. CDR3 length: 16 residues. Unmatched junction bases numbered 11, after V lost 5 bases and J lost 2 bases. For the CDR3, the DNA is TGTGCCAGCAGTCCTCGATCTCAGACAGGGAACTATGGCTACACCTTC. This translates into CASSPRSQTGNYGYTF.

The chain joins TRBV5-1 to TRBJ2-7; 8 bases fit TRBD2. Germline CDR1 reads SGHRS; CDR2 reads YFSETQ. The CDR3 is 17 residues long. The V gene end was trimmed by 0 bases and the J gene end by 2 bases; junction bases not matched to a gene: 10. DNA of the CDR3: TGCGCCAGCAGCTTGGATTGGGTAGCGGGGAAGGCCTACGAGCAGTACTTC. Its translation: CASSLDWVAGKAYEQYF.

V is TRBV20-1 and J is TRBJ1-2; D remains unclear. Germline assignment: CDR1 DFQATT and CDR2 SNEGSKA (reference sequence). V dropped 6 bases and J dropped 7 bases, with 12 bases sitting between them. The CDR3 consists of 11 residues. The CDR3: CSAMSEGGYTF. Written as DNA, the CDR3 is TGCAGTGCCATGTCGGAGGGTGGCTACACCTTC.

This chain joins TRBV30 and TRBJ2-2; D possibly corresponds to TRBD1 (5 bases). With 1 base removed from V and 5 bases from J, the gap between germline ends came to 11 bases. The CDR3 has 14 residues. Germline V gene data show CDR1 as GTSNPN and CDR2 as SVGIG (reference sequence). The CDR3: CAWSARARTGELFF. CDR3 DNA: TGTGCCTGGAGTGCCAGGGCACGGACCGGGGAGCTGTTTTTT.

V usage is TRBV2 and J usage is TRBJ2-1, with no clear D. The germline gives CDR1 SNHLY, CDR2 FYNNEI. CDR3 size: 11 residues. Trimming removed 8 bases at V and 6 bases at J, with 8 bases between. CDR3 coding DNA: TGTGCCAGCTGGTCCGCCAATGAGCAGTTCTTC. As protein: CASWSANEQFF.

The rearrangement joins TRBV28 to TRBJ2-1; TRBD2 matches at 11 bases. Losses at the gene ends were 6 bases for V and 3 bases for J; bases not matched to a gene: 1. The CDR3 is 14 residues long. Germline CDR1 is MDHEN and CDR2 is SYDVKM. DNA of the CDR3: TGTGCCAGCAGCGGGACTAGCGGCTACAATGAGCAGTTCTTC. Translation gives CASSGTSGYNEQFF.